Below, 3 T cell receptor beta chains from the same sample are listed, as sequenced in a study of cytomegalovirus exposure and HLA in healthy donors. 13 Jbeta primers and 60 Vbeta primers were used for the PCR. Measured with immunoSEQ multiplex PCR; TCRdb has only the in-frame clones, and not every one. The table includes more than 110,000 clones, about three quarters detected once. Sequenced: PBMCs. These receptors were collected from a male donor in good health and CMV-seropositive.

This chain uses TRBV28 with TRBJ1-5; 9 nucleotides line up with TRBD1. Trimming removed 3 bases from V and 4 bases from J; junction bases left unmatched: 10. CDR3 length: 17 residues. The germline gives CDR1 MDHEN, CDR2 SYDVKM. Here the CDR3 DNA reads TGTGCCAGCAGTTTGTGGACAGGGGAAATTTCAAATCAGCCCCAGCATTTT. It encodes CASSLWTGEISNQPQHF.

V is TRBV6-5 and J is TRBJ2-5; no firm D call. V was shortened by 0 bases and J by 7 bases, with 15 bases between the two germline ends. Germline V gene sequence: CDR1 MNHEY, CDR2 SVGAGI. The CDR3 is 15 amino acids. CDR3 region: CASSYSASRGVTQYF. The CDR3, as DNA: TGTGCCAGCAGTTACTCGGCCTCCCGTGGTGTGACCCAGTACTTC.

This chain uses TRBV7-9 with TRBJ1-6, with unresolved D. The CDR3 is 13 amino acids. Germline values: CDR1 SEHNR, CDR2 FQNEAQ (reference sequence). The V and J ends lost 4 bases and 7 bases respectively, with 8 bases between them. CDR3 amino acids: CASSWRTNSPLHF. The CDR3 coding sequence is TGTGCCAGCAGCTGGAGGACCAATTCACCCCTCCACTTT.